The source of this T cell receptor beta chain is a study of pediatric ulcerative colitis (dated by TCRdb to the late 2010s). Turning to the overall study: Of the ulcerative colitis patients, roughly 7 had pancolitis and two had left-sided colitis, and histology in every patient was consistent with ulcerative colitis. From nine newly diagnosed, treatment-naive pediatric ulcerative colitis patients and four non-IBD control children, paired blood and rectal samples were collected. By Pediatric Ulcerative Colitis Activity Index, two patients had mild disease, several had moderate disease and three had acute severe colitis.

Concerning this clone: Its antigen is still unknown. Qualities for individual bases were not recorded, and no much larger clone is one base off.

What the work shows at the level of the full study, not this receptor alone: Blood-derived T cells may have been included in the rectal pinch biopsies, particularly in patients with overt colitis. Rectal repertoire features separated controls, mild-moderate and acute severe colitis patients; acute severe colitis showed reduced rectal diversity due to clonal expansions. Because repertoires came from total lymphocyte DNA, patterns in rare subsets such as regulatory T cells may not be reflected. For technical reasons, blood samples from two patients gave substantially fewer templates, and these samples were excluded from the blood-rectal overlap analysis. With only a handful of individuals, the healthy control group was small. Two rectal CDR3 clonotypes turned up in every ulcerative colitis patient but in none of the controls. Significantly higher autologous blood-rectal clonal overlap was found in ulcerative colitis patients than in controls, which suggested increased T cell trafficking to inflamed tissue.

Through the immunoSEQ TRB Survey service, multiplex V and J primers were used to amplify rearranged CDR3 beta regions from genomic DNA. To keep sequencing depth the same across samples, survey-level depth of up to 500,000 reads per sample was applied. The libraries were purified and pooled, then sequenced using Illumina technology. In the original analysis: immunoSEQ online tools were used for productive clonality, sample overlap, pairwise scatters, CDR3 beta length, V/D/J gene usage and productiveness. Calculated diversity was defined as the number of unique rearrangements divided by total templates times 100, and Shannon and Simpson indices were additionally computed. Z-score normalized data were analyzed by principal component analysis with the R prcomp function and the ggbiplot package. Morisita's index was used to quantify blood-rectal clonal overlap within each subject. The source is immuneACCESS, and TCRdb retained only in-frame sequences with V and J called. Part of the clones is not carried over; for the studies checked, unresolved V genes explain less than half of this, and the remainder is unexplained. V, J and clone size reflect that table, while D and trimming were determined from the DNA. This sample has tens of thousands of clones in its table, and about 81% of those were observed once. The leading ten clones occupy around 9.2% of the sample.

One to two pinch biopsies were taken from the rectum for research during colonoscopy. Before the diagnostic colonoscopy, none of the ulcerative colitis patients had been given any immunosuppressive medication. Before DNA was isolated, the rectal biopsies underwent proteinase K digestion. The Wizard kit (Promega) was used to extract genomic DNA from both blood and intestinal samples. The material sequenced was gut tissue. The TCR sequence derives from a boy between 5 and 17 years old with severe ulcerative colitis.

The CDR3: CASSPARWGLGEKLFF. The DNA reads TGCGCCAGCAGCCCCGCCCGATGGGGGTTGGGGGAAAAACTGTTTTTT. The chain is made from TRBV5-1 and TRBJ1-4; TRBD1 is a weak D gene call, 5 bases matching. V is cut by 4 bases and J by 8 bases, and the space between the germline ends is 21 bases. CDR1 and CDR2 are drawn from the germline V gene: SGHRS, YFSETQ. The CDR3 covers 16 residues, taking in both the cysteine and the phenylalanine. Only the CDR3 portion is preserved as DNA: 48 bases, with reading frame beginning at the first base.